This T cell receptor (beta chain) appears in the sequencing data of a study of blood T cell repertoires in COVID-19. In the study overall: PBMCs, B-cell-depleted T cells, or T cells provided the cDNA or gDNA that made up the material.

This CDR3 region has 18 residues. V was pared by 0 bases and J by 2 bases, with 17 bases between. Germline-derived CDR1 and CDR2 are SGHRS and YFSETQ. The repertoire was sequenced with immunoSEQ multiplex PCR; TCRdb's copy has only in-frame clones and lacks some. The data contain 150,000 to 200,000 clones, 88% of them singletons. The receptor was derived from a woman aged 18-30 years who had recovered from COVID-19. This chain connects TRBV5-1 to TRBJ2-2, with D perhaps TRBD2 (7 bases). Sequenced sample: PBMCs or T cells enriched from blood (not recorded which). For the CDR3, the DNA is TGCGCCAGCAGCTTGGCGCGGGGGCGGGGGAAAAACACCGGGGAGCTGTTTTTT. It encodes CASSLARGRGKNTGELFF.